Below are 9 T cell receptor beta chains sequenced from a single sample in a study of blood T cell repertoires in COVID-19 (dated by TCRdb to 2019 to 2021). Library method: the immunoSEQ multiplex PCR assay. Entries here come from immuneACCESS through TCRdb and include only in-frame sequences with V and J called. Some clones fail to appear in such tables; in the studies checked, an unresolved V gene covers under half of the shortfall, and the cause of the remainder is unknown. For this sample the table gives about 14,000 clones, of which 73% were detected only once. The ten largest clones represent roughly 19% of the sample. The specimen was peripheral blood. The source is a boy aged 2-15 years with active or convalescent COVID-19.

This clone was counted between two and nine times. The rearrangement joins TRBV7-9 to TRBJ1-5; 9 bases are shared with TRBD1. Germline V CDR1 and CDR2: SEHNR, FQNEAQ (reference sequence). Trimming at V came to 5 bases and at J to 4 bases, leaving 0 bases not matched to a gene. This CDR3 comprises 13 residues. CDR3 nucleotides: TGTGCCAGCAGCGGGACAGGGAATCAGCCCCAGCATTTT. It specifies CASSGTGNQPQHF.

This clone was recorded a few times. The gene calls are TRBV5-1 and TRBJ2-3; 10 positions agree with TRBD2. This CDR3 is 14 amino acids long. With V trimmed by 5 bases and J by 3 bases, 3 bases remained unmatched. The germline V gene has CDR1 SGHRS and CDR2 YFSETQ. CDR3: CASREREGTDTQYF. The CDR3 bases are TGCGCCAGCAGGGAGCGGGAGGGAACAGATACGCAGTATTTT.

The chain combines TRBV19 with TRBJ1-5, with D perhaps matching TRBD1 (6 bases). Germline assignment: CDR1 LNHDA and CDR2 SQIVND (reference sequence). This CDR3 comprises 12 residues. V lost 7 bases, J lost 5 bases, and 9 bases lay in between. In DNA form, the CDR3 reads TGTGCCAGTAACAGGGCCTATCAGCCCCAGCATTTT. Residues: CASNRAYQPQHF.

The rearrangement uses TRBV6-5 and TRBJ2-5; D is ambiguous. V lost 7 bases and J 5 bases, leaving 14 bases between the germline ends. Germline V lookup: CDR1 MNHEY, CDR2 SVGAGI. The CDR3 contains 13 residues. Here the CDR3 reads CASTPPGGETQYF. The CDR3 DNA sequence: TGTGCCAGCACCCCCCCGGGTGGTGAGACCCAGTACTTC.

CDR3 residues: CASSSRQGDEKLFF. The CDR3 DNA reads TGTGCCAGCAGTTCGCGACAGGGCGATGAAAAACTGTTTTTT. This chain uses TRBV11-1 with TRBJ1-4; 7 nucleotides match TRBD1. Per the germline V gene, CDR1 is SGHAT and CDR2 is FQDESV (reference sequence). V was clipped by 6 bases and J by 6 bases; unmatched bases: 7. The CDR3 is made up of 14 amino acids. The complete variable domain, with remaining parts taken from reference TRBV11-1 and TRBJ1-4, reads EAEVAQSPRYKITEKSQAVAFWCDPISGHATLYWYRQILGQGPELLVQFQDESVVDDSQLPKDRFSAERLKGVDSTLKIQPAELGDSAMYLCASSSRQGDEKLFFGSGTQLSVL.

CDR3 region: CASRPRRVPNHEQFF. The CDR3 coding sequence is TGTGCCAGCAGGCCCCGGCGGGTTCCCAACCATGAGCAGTTCTTC. The V and J genes are TRBV6-6 and TRBJ2-1; TRBD2 is a possible D gene (5 bases). The CDR3 covers 15 residues. With 6 bases removed from V and 8 bases from J, the gap between germline ends came to 20 bases. From germline, CDR1 is MNHNY and CDR2 SVGAGI (reference sequence).

CDR3 protein: CASSSLAVSTDTQYF. In nucleotides, the CDR3 is TGTGCCAGCAGCTCCCTAGCCGTCAGCACAGATACGCAGTATTTT. The rearrangement joins TRBV7-2 to TRBJ2-3; D perhaps matches TRBD2 (5 bases). The CDR3 totals 15 residues. Looked up from germline, CDR1 is SGHTA and CDR2 is FQGNSA. Trimming removed 4 bases at V and 0 bases at J, with 11 bases between.

The chain uses TRBV6-5 and TRBJ1-3, with 8 bases fitting TRBD1. This CDR3 comprises 14 residues. With 6 bases clipped from V and 4 bases from J, the junction kept 5 bases outside the gene matches. CDR1 and CDR2 (germline): MNHEY, SVGAGI. The CDR3 nucleotides read TGTGCCAGCAGCAAAGGGACAGGAGGAAACACCATATATTTT. Amino acids: CASSKGTGGNTIYF.

This clone occurred once. J is TRBJ2-3 and V is TRBV11-1, with D possibly being TRBD2 (6 bases). V gave up 4 bases and J gave up 1 base, with 15 bases separating them. This CDR3 comprises 16 residues. Germline CDR1 SGHAT, CDR2 FQDESV (reference sequence). The CDR3 DNA is TGTGCCAGCAGCTCCGGATGGGGGGTTCGCACAGATACGCAGTATTTT. Amino acids: CASSSGWGVRTDTQYF.